The subject of this entry is one T cell receptor (beta chain). Antigen unknown. It was with 60 Vbeta and 13 Jbeta primers that the PCR ran. Clones were sequenced by immunoSEQ multiplex PCR, and TCRdb holds only the in-frame ones, with some missing. This sample's clone table lists 93,000 or so clones. The data belong to a study of cytomegalovirus exposure and HLA in healthy donors. The study's findings and limits: Sequences of the TCR beta chain were said to predict the HLA-A and HLA-B alleles of most subjects accurately.

Source material: PBMCs. The receptor was derived from a man aged 40-50 years in good health and CMV-seronegative.

The CDR3 sequence is CASSDLLGQVSEAFF. The CDR3 nucleotides read TGTGCCAGCAGTGATTTGCTAGGACAGGTTTCTGAAGCTTTCTTT. The chain combines TRBV6-1 with TRBJ1-1; the match to TRBD1 covers 7 bases. CDR1 is MNHNS and CDR2 is SASEGT in the germline V gene. This CDR3 has 15 residues. V lost 3 bases and J lost 6; bases outside the gene matches: 10.